This T cell receptor beta chain was captured in a study of blood T cell repertoires in COVID-19. Germline V CDR1 and CDR2: LNHDA, SQIVND (reference sequence). The CDR3 is 15 amino acids. V lost 5 bases, J lost 2 bases, and 2 bases stayed unmatched. The table came from immunoSEQ multiplex PCR; TCRdb's copy has only in-frame clones and leaves some out. This table has about 250,000 clones, about nine tenths appearing once. The source of this sequence is a woman in her 30s with acute COVID-19. The chain links TRBV19 to TRBJ1-6; TRBD1 matches 8 bases. The sequenced sample consisted of PBMCs or T cells enriched from blood (not recorded which). CDR3 in DNA: TGTGCCAGTAGTGTACAGGGGGCCTATAATTCACCCCTCCACTTT. This encodes CASSVQGAYNSPLHF. The variable domain in full, completed from reference TRBV19 and TRBJ1-6, reads DGGITQSPKYLFRKEGQNVTLSCEQNLNHDAMYWYRQDPGQGLRLIYYSQIVNDFQKGDIAEGYSVSREKKESFPLTVTSAQKNPTAFYLCASSVQGAYNSPLHFGNGTRLTVT.